Shown below are 20 T cell receptor beta chains from a single sample sequenced in a study of beta chain features in type 1 diabetes. These TCRs are of unknown antigen specificity. Investigators reverse transcribed all isolated RNA, so they sequenced expressed TCRB transcripts. The assay was immunoSEQ multiplex PCR, and TCRdb's table has in-frame clones only and misses some. Of about 660,000 clones detected, around 15% appear once; the ten largest clones hold 0.03% to 0.04%. Study outcomes and limitations: Type 1 diabetes patients showed a moderate but significant shortening of TCRB CDR3s in all four CD4+ subsets.

Sequencing used naive CD4+ T cells from blood. These receptors were collected from a man between 18 and 29 years old with type 1 diabetes.

The chain links TRBV6-5 to TRBJ2-7, with D tentatively TRBD2 (5 bases). The CDR3 runs 16 residues. The V gene's germline CDR1 is MNHEY and CDR2 SVGAGI. The germline V and J ends were trimmed by 0 bases and 0 bases, with 12 bases remaining between them. The CDR3 sequence is CASSYSSRGPSYEQYF. The CDR3 coding sequence is TGTGCCAGCAGTTACTCCAGTCGAGGGCCCTCCTACGAGCAGTACTTC.

This clone was found a few times. Different DNA sequences within this sample yield the same CDR3. The V gene is TRBV7-9, the J gene TRBJ2-3, with unresolved D. Germline V CDR1 and CDR2: SEHNR, FQNEAQ (reference sequence). V was cut by 5 bases and J by 0 bases, with 3 bases left in between. The CDR3 runs 12 residues. CDR3 protein: CASSLSTDTQYF. The CDR3 DNA reads TGTGCCAGCAGCCTGAGCACAGATACGCAGTATTTT. Supplemented by reference TRBV7-9 and TRBJ2-3, the full variable domain reads DTGVSQNPRHKITKRGQNVTFRCDPISEHNRLYWYRQTLGQGPEFLTYFQNEAQLEKSRLLSDRFSAERPKGSFSTLEIQRTEQGDSAMYLCASSLSTDTQYFGPGTRLTVL.

The chain carries TRBV6-6 and TRBJ2-5; 8 bases align to TRBD2. Germline trimming cut 6 bases from V and 2 bases from J; bases unmatched to any gene: 8. From germline, CDR1 is MNHNY and CDR2 SVGAGI (reference sequence). The CDR3 consists of 15 residues. In DNA, the CDR3 is TGTGCCAGCAGCCTCTCCGGGAGGGGGCAAGAGACCCAGTACTTC. This encodes CASSLSGRGQETQYF.

Comments on this clone: The sample has other DNA sequences that encode this CDR3 too. V usage is TRBV5-6 and J usage is TRBJ2-3; the D is unclear. The V end lost 0 bases, the J end lost 4 bases, and 3 bases lay between the germline ends. Per germline, CDR1 SGHDT and CDR2 YYEEEE. The length of the CDR3 is 12 residues. CDR3 sequence: CASSLVADTQYF. CDR3 nucleotides: TGTGCCAGCAGCTTGGTGGCAGATACGCAGTATTTT.

The chain is built from TRBV7-9 and TRBJ2-5; no definite D call. The CDR3 totals 15 residues. V lost 1 base, J lost 3 bases, and 12 bases lay in between. The germline V gene has CDR1 SEHNR and CDR2 FQNEAQ (reference sequence). The CDR3 DNA is TGTGCCAGCAGCTTAGGTGGCCAGGCTAAAGAGACCCAGTACTTC. This codes for CASSLGGQAKETQYF.

This chain uses TRBV2 with TRBJ1-5, with no clear D. CDR3 length: 15 residues. V was shortened by 10 bases and J by 2 bases, with 18 bases between the two germline ends. Germline V lookup: CDR1 SNHLY, CDR2 FYNNEI. In DNA form, the CDR3 reads TGTGCCACCGGAAGCGGACCTGGGGGCAATCAGCCCCAGCATTTT. Protein product: CATGSGPGGNQPQHF.

This clone showed up just once. This sequence joins TRBV6-6 and TRBJ2-2; no clear D. Trimming cost V 2 bases and J 2 bases, with 3 bases left between them. The CDR3 length is 13 residues. Germline V gene lookup returns CDR1 MNHNY and CDR2 SVGAGI (reference sequence). The CDR3 is CASSYQNTGELFF. The CDR3 DNA follows: TGTGCCAGCAGTTACCAAAACACCGGGGAGCTGTTTTTT.

The CDR3 nucleotides are TGTGCCAGCTCACCCGCCGGCGGACAGGGTGTGACCCAGTACTTC. As protein: CASSPAGGQGVTQYF. The chain carries TRBV18 and TRBJ2-5, with 8 bases lining up with TRBD1. V lost 3 bases to trimming and J lost 7 bases; unmatched junction nucleotides: 10. There are 15 residues in the CDR3. CDR1 is KGHSH and CDR2 is LQKENI in the germline V gene.

The CDR3 DNA reads TGTGCCAGCAGTCCACAAGAAAAACTGTTTTTT. It encodes CASSPQEKLFF. The rearrangement joins TRBV2 to TRBJ1-4; D remains ambiguous. Germline V gene lookup returns CDR1 SNHLY and CDR2 FYNNEI. Trimming shortened V by 5 bases and J by 8 bases, and 6 bases separated the two germline ends. CDR3 length: 11 amino acids.

The genes are TRBV9 and TRBJ2-7; 13 bases fit TRBD2. Germline CDR1 SGDLS, CDR2 YYNGEE. Trimming removed 3 bases from V and 4 bases from J; junction bases left unmatched: 7. The CDR3 extends over 16 amino acids. For the CDR3, the DNA is TGTGCCAGCAGCGAGGGAACGGGACTAGCGGGATACGAGCAGTACTTC. Its translation: CASSEGTGLAGYEQYF. Complete variable domain (other parts from reference TRBV9 and TRBJ2-7): DSGVTQTPKHLITATGQRVTLRCSPRSGDLSVYWYQQSLDQGLQFLIQYYNGEERAKGNILERFSAQQFPDLHSELNLSSLELGDSALYFCASSEGTGLAGYEQYFGPGTRLTVT.

The chain is built from TRBV28 and TRBJ1-2; D is possibly TRBD1 (6 bases). The length of the CDR3 is 15 residues. Germline V gene data show CDR1 as MDHEN and CDR2 as SYDVKM. Trimming shortened V by 5 bases and J by 7 bases, and 20 bases separated the two germline ends. Here the CDR3 reads CASSVLGAGAGGYTF. As DNA, the CDR3 is TGTGCCAGCAGTGTCCTGGGGGCAGGGGCCGGTGGCTACACCTTC.

The rearrangement joins TRBV30 to TRBJ2-7, with a weak D call TRBD1 (6 bases). Germline CDR1 GTSNPN, CDR2 SVGIG (reference sequence). V was trimmed by 3 bases and J by 3 bases, leaving 21 bases between them. CDR3 length equals 16 residues. CDR3 sequence reads: CAWRDRPNQAIYEQYF. The CDR3 DNA reads as TGTGCCTGGAGAGACAGGCCCAACCAGGCCATCTACGAGCAGTACTTC.

This clone was detected a few times. The CDR3 DNA follows: TGTGCCATCAAAAACACCGAAGCCTACGAGCAGTACTTC. This sequence encodes CAIKNTEAYEQYF. The chain uses TRBV10-3 and TRBJ2-7; D gene ambiguous. Germline-derived CDR1 and CDR2 are ENHRY and SYGVKD. V was cut by 7 bases and J by 2 bases, with 12 bases left in between. The CDR3 is made up of 13 amino acids.

This clone was picked up a small number of times. This chain joins TRBV9 and TRBJ2-5; D call uncertain. The length of the CDR3 is 16 residues. V was cut by 0 bases and J by 4 bases, with 16 bases left in between. Germline CDR1 reads SGDLS; CDR2 reads YYNGEE. This CDR3 reads CASSVASSIMGETQYF. The CDR3 nucleotides are TGTGCCAGCAGCGTAGCAAGCTCCATAATGGGAGAGACCCAGTACTTC.

This clone was seen a handful of times. V usage is TRBV6-6 and J usage is TRBJ1-1; D is possibly TRBD1 (5 bases). V lost 4 bases to trimming and J lost 6 bases, with 12 bases between them. Germline CDR1 is MNHNY and CDR2 is SVGAGI (reference sequence). This CDR3 has 13 residues. CDR3 DNA sequence: TGTGCCAGCAGTTCCGACAGCTGGGCTGAAGCTTTCTTT. It specifies CASSSDSWAEAFF.

With respect to this clone: Other DNA variants within this sample encode the same CDR3. The chain is built from TRBV20-1 and TRBJ2-7; unclear D gene. The CDR3 totals 11 residues. Germline assignment: CDR1 DFQATT and CDR2 SNEGSKA (reference sequence). Trimming removed 2 bases at V and 4 bases at J, with 6 bases between. CDR3 sequence (DNA): TGCAGTGCTAGATTGGGATACGAGCAGTACTTC. As protein: CSARLGYEQYF.

This clone was found a few times. V and J are TRBV6-1 and TRBJ1-5, with D unclear. V lost 4 bases and J lost 3, with 16 bases in between. Per germline, CDR1 MNHNS and CDR2 SASEGT. This CDR3 spans 16 amino acids. CDR3 in amino acids: CASSVLKLTYNQPQHF. The DNA of the CDR3 is TGTGCCAGCAGTGTGTTAAAACTGACCTACAATCAGCCCCAGCATTTT.

The CDR3 is CASSPGQGTPLHF. The CDR3 region has the DNA TGTGCCAGCAGCCCTGGACAGGGCACACCCCTCCACTTT. The genes are TRBV6-5 and TRBJ1-6, with 8 bases identical to TRBD1. Looked up from germline, CDR1 is MNHEY and CDR2 is SVGAGI. This CDR3 has 13 residues. V shed 6 bases, J shed 11 bases, and the junction held 6 bases outside the gene matches.

The chain carries TRBV30 and TRBJ1-3; weak D call: TRBD1 (5 bases). There are 13 residues in the CDR3. Trimming left V 1 base short and J 4 bases short, with 8 bases between. Looked up from germline, CDR1 is GTSNPN and CDR2 is SVGIG (reference sequence). CDR3 region: CAWSGAGGNTIYF. Here the CDR3 DNA reads TGTGCCTGGAGTGGGGCAGGGGGAAACACCATATATTTT.

The chain combines TRBV4-3 with TRBJ2-3, with 8 bases identical to TRBD2. V shed 4 bases and J 0 bases; nucleotides not matched to a gene: 3. The CDR3 contains 15 residues. Germline lookup yields CDR1 LGHNA and CDR2 YSLEER. The CDR3 coding sequence is TGCGCCAGCAGCCGGACTAGCCCCAGCACAGATACGCAGTATTTT. Translating it yields CASSRTSPSTDTQYF.